The rows below give T cell receptor beta chains drawn from one sample of a study of cytomegalovirus exposure and HLA in healthy donors. Using immunoSEQ multiplex PCR, the repertoire was profiled, and TCRdb retains in-frame clones only, with some absent. The sample yields over 150,000 clones, roughly 80% seen once. Sequences were obtained from PBMCs. The receptors were sampled from a man aged 35 to 55 in good health and CMV-seronegative. Each CDR3 is given without its conserved first and last residue. The order of the fields is J gene, V gene, CDR3 protein.

TRBJ2-3,TRBV6-5,ASSYELASTDTQY
TRBJ1-5,TRBV19,ASSIDLFQPQH
TRBJ1-1,TRBV9,ASSVSAGGVGEAF
TRBJ1-3,TRBV30,AWNLRPGPGNTIY
TRBJ1-1,TRBV6-1,ASSRRESGEAF
TRBJ2-5,TRBV4-3,ASSQDVSRPETQY
TRBJ2-7,TRBV28,ASSYRGKGYEQY
TRBJ2-7,TRBV30,AWSVLAGPSYEQY
TRBJ2-6,TRBV7-9,ASSSGQGEGGANVLT
TRBJ2-7,TRBV27,ASSLSSTAYEQY
TRBJ2-7,TRBV7-2,ASNSRQGSSYEQY